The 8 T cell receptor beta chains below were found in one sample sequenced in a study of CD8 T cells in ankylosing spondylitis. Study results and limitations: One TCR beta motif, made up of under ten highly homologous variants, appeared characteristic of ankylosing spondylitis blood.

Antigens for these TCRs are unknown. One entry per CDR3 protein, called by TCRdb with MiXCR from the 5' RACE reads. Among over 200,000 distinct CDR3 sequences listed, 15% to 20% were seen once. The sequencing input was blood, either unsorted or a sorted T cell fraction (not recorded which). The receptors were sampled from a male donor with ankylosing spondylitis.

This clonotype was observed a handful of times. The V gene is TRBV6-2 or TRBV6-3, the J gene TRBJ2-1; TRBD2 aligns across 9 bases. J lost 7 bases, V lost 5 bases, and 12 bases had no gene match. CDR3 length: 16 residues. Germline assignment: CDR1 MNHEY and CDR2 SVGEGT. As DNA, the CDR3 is TGTGCCAGCAGTACTAGACTAGCGGATCTACCTAATGAGCAGTTCTTC. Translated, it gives CASSTRLADLPNEQFF.

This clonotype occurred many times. The CDR3 nucleotides are TGTGCCAGCAGTGTTGGCGGTCAGGGTGGCCAAATAGGCTACGAGCAGTACTTC. As protein: CASSVGGQGGQIGYEQYF. The chain couples TRBV2 to TRBJ2-7, with D tentatively TRBD1 (5 bases). The germline V gene has CDR1 SNHLY and CDR2 FYNNEI. This CDR3 comprises 18 residues. V shed 4 bases and J shed 3 bases, with 25 bases lying between them.

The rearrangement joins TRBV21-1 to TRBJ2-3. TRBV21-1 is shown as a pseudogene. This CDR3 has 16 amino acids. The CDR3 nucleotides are TGTGCCAGCAGCCAGCGAGGTACCGCTAGCACAGATACGCAGTATTTT. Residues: CASSQRGTASTDTQYF.

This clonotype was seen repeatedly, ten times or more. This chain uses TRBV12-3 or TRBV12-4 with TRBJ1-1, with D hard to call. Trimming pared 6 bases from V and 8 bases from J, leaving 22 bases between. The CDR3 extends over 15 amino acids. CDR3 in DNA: TGTGCCAGCAGAGACCCGGGCGGGAACGAGTGGGAAGCTTTCTTT. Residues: CASRDPGGNEWEAFF.

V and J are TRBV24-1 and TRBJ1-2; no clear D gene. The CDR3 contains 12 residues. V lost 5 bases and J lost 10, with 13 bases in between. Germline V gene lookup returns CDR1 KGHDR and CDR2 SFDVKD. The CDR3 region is CATSVGRTDYTF. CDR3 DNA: TGTGCCACCAGTGTTGGGCGTACCGACTACACCTTC.

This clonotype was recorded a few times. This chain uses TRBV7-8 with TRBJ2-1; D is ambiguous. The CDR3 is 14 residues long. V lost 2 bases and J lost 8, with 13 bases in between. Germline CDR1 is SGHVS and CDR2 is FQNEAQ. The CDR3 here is CASSLSPSWDEQFF. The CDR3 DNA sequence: TGTGCCAGCAGCTTATCACCTTCTTGGGATGAGCAGTTCTTC.

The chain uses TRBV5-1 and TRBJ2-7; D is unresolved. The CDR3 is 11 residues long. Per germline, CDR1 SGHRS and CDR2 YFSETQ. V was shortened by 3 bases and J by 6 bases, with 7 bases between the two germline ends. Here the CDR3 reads CASSWETEQYF. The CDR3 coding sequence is TGCGCCAGCAGCTGGGAAACCGAGCAGTACTTC.

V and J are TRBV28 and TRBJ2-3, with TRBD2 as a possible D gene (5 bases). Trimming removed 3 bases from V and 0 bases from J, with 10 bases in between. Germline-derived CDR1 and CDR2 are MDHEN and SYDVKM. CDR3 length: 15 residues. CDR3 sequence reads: CASSFVAISTDTQYF. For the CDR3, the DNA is TGTGCCAGCAGTTTTGTAGCGATTAGCACAGATACGCAGTATTTT.